Sequencing of this TCR beta chain was carried out in a study of shared clonotypes between healthy human individuals. The method was immunoSEQ multiplex PCR; TCRdb's version includes in-frame clones alone and lacks a portion of them. The data show about 510,000 clones, about 96% seen once. The specimen was naive CD4+ T cells sorted from blood. The subset denotes: CD45RA+ positively selected. This sequence was found in a woman in her twenties or thirties in good health.

DNA for the CDR3: TGTGCCAGCAGCTCCCGGACTAGCGGGACTTCTGGGCAGTATTTT. As protein: CASSSRTSGTSGQYF. The chain carries TRBV9 and TRBJ2-3; 12 nucleotides agree with TRBD2. The CDR3 has 15 residues. Germline CDR1 is SGDLS and CDR2 is YYNGEE. J gave up 11 bases and V 4 bases, and 11 bases lay outside the gene matches.